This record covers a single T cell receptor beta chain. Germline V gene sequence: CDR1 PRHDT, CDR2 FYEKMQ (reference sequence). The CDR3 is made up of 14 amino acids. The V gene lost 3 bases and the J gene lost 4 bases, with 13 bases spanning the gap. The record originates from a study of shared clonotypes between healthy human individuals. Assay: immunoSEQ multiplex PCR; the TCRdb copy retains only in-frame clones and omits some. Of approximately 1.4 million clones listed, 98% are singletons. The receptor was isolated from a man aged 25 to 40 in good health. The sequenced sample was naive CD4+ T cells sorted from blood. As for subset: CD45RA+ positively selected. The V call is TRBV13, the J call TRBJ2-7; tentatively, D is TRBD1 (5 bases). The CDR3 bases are TGTGCCAGCAGCTTGAATAGGGGCGGATACGAGCAGTACTTC. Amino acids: CASSLNRGGYEQYF.